This T cell receptor (beta chain) was recorded in a study of early T cells in non-severe SARS-CoV-2 infection. Background on the study: Chains from this unsorted whole-blood bulk RNA could not be paired. The study's findings and limits: Clonotype matching in VDJdb favored anti-spike CD8 responses and did not capture private and CD4 specificities.

Each cDNA molecule carried a unique molecular identifier. TCRdb reprocessed the 5' RACE reads via MiXCR and lists one record per CDR3 protein. Here the sample spans approximately 65,000 distinct CDR3 sequences, about a tenth being singletons. The CDR3 runs 14 residues. The V segment lost 5 bases and the J segment 5 bases; nucleotides outside the gene matches: 6. Per germline, CDR1 SEHNR and CDR2 FQNEAQ (reference sequence). This clonotype was observed at least ten times. What it binds is not known. The rearrangement joins TRBV7-9 to TRBJ2-5, with 9 nucleotides matching TRBD1. The specimen was whole blood. The receptor was derived from an adult who was a healthcare worker with PCR-confirmed SARS-CoV-2 infection or an uninfected control (not recorded which). CDR3 residues: CASSATGGAETQYF. The CDR3 nucleotides are TGTGCCAGCAGCGCAACAGGGGGCGCGGAGACCCAGTACTTC.